This entry is about one TCR beta chain. The antigen remains undetermined. A single record per CDR3 protein comes from TCRdb applying MiXCR to the reads. This sample has around 900,000 distinct CDR3 sequences; around 30% occur once, and the top ten carry over 12%. The data were obtained in a study of T cell repertoires in cytomegalovirus infection. Regarding the study as a whole: HLA-C-restricted CMV clonotypes gave the most frequent clonotype in two of eight donors.

This TCR was recovered from a human donor in good health (CMV status not recorded). Some clones in this sample may be carry-over from other donors' samples. The source material was cultured CD8+ T cells from PBMCs, sampled from culture after CMV antigen stimulation.

Here the CDR3 reads CASSLVLAGGRGDTQYF. In DNA form, the CDR3 reads TGTGCCAGCAGCTTAGTGCTAGCGGGGGGTCGAGGAGATACGCAGTATTTT. The chain links TRBV7-8 to TRBJ2-3, with 11 bases fitting TRBD2. The germline V gene encodes CDR1 SGHVS and CDR2 FQNEAQ. V dropped 1 base and J dropped 5; count of bases not matched to a gene: 8. The CDR3 runs 17 residues.